Each of the 10 T cell receptor beta chains below was sequenced from the same sample in a study of CD8 T cells in ankylosing spondylitis. TCRdb re-analysed the 5' RACE reads in MiXCR, keeping a single row per CDR3 protein. The repertoire holds 150,000 to 200,000 distinct CDR3 sequences, with about 32% as singletons. Sequenced: synovial fluid, either unsorted or a sorted T cell fraction (not recorded which). These receptors were taken from a male donor with ankylosing spondylitis.

This clonotype occurred many times. The chain recombines TRBV28 with TRBJ2-4, with 9 bases that match TRBD2. CDR3 length equals 15 residues. V shed 2 bases and J 9 bases; nucleotides not matched to a gene: 8. Germline CDR1 MDHEN, CDR2 SYDVKM. DNA for the CDR3: TGTGCCAGCAGTTTAGGCGGTGGGACTAGCATCATTCAGTACTTC. It yields the protein CASSLGGGTSIIQYF.

The chain carries TRBV6-1 and TRBJ1-5, with a tentative D call TRBD1 (5 bases). This CDR3 contains 14 residues. The germline V gene has CDR1 MNHNS and CDR2 SASEGT. Trimming stripped 4 bases from V and 8 bases from J, with 15 bases between. CDR3 region: CASSGDRTLKPQHF. DNA for the CDR3: TGTGCCAGCAGTGGGGACCGGACCTTAAAGCCCCAGCATTTT.

The chain is built from TRBV20-1 and TRBJ2-2; 13 nucleotides agree with TRBD2. Looked up from germline, CDR1 is DFQATT and CDR2 is SNEGSKA (reference sequence). Unmatched junction bases numbered 5, after V lost 6 bases and J lost 7 bases. This CDR3 has 14 amino acids. DNA for the CDR3: TGCAGTGCATCGGGACTAGCGGGGAACGGGGAGCTGTTTTTT. It yields the protein CSASGLAGNGELFF.

This clonotype was observed a handful of times. The chain uses TRBV12-3 or TRBV12-4 and TRBJ2-7; tentatively, D is TRBD1 (5 bases). The CDR3 covers 15 residues. V gave up 6 bases and J gave up 1 base, with 16 bases separating them. CDR3 coding DNA: TGTGCCAGCAGCCCCTACCGGACAATATCCTACGAGCAGTACTTC. Its protein is CASSPYRTISYEQYF.

The V call is TRBV20-1, the J call TRBJ2-6, with D tentatively TRBD2 (6 bases). The CDR3 extends over 12 amino acids. In germline, CDR1 is DFQATT, CDR2 SNEGSKA (reference sequence). The CDR3 coding sequence is TGCAGGGGGGGTTCAGGGGCCAACGTCCTGACTTTC. Its translation is CRGGSGANVLTF.

The rearrangement joins TRBV12-3 or TRBV12-4 to TRBJ2-3, with TRBD2 matching over 10 bases. The length of the CDR3 is 16 residues. V lost 6 bases, J lost 2 bases, and 8 bases stayed unmatched. The CDR3 protein is CASRSPLAGVTDTQYF. CDR3 DNA sequence: TGTGCCAGCAGGTCACCTCTAGCGGGGGTCACAGATACGCAGTATTTT.

This clonotype was detected only a few times. This chain uses TRBV7-9 with TRBJ2-7; TRBD1 matches at 9 bases. This CDR3 has 15 amino acids. CDR1 SEHNR and CDR2 FQNEAQ come from the germline V gene (reference sequence). The ends lost 5 bases at V and 2 bases at J; junction bases unmatched: 7. The CDR3 nucleotides read TGTGCCAGCAGCCCCGGGACAGGGAAGACCTACGAGCAGTACTTC. It yields the protein CASSPGTGKTYEQYF.

This clonotype appeared once. The rearrangement joins TRBV3-1 to TRBJ1-2, with unresolved D. V was trimmed by 0 bases and J by 8 bases, leaving 13 bases between them. The CDR3 contains 14 residues. Germline V gene lookup returns CDR1 LGHDT and CDR2 YNNKEL (reference sequence). The CDR3 reads CASSQDRGIGGYTF. The CDR3 DNA reads as TGTGCCAGCAGCCAAGATCGAGGGATTGGCGGCTACACCTTC.

This clonotype was counted many times. J is TRBJ1-5 and V is TRBV2, with D perhaps matching TRBD1 (5 bases). Germline-derived CDR1 and CDR2 are SNHLY and FYNNEI. The CDR3 runs 16 residues. Deletions cut 6 bases from V and 2 bases from J, with 17 bases between. CDR3 sequence reads: CASRRDSPSGNQPQHF. CDR3 DNA sequence: TGTGCCAGCAGACGGGACTCCCCTTCTGGCAATCAGCCCCAGCATTTT.

This clonotype was observed many times. V and J are TRBV5-8 and TRBJ2-7; TRBD2 matches 7 bases. The germline gives CDR1 SGHTS, CDR2 YDEGEE. This CDR3 spans 12 amino acids. Trimming at V came to 10 bases and at J to 5 bases, leaving 9 bases not matched to a gene. CDR3 sequence reads: CAGGRERHEQYF. The DNA for the CDR3 is TGTGCCGGGGGGAGGGAGAGGCACGAGCAGTACTTC.